This TCR beta chain was identified during a study of blood T cell repertoires in COVID-19. To note about this clone: Other DNA sequences in this sample translate to the same CDR3.

TCRdb keeps only in-frame clones here, not all; method: immunoSEQ multiplex PCR. Here the sample spans over 150,000 clones, 70% to 85% being singletons. The CDR3 has 16 amino acids. Losses at the gene ends were 1 base for V and 2 bases for J; bases not matched to a gene: 4. The germline gives CDR1 SGHVS, CDR2 FNYEAQ. J is TRBJ2-1 and V is TRBV7-6, with TRBD2 matching 8 bases. The specimen sequenced was peripheral blood. This sequence originates from a human donor with acute or convalescent COVID-19. The donor label of this sample is uncertain. The CDR3 DNA sequence: TGTGCCAGCAGCTTAGGGTATAGCGGGACCTACAATGAGCAGTTCTTC. Protein: CASSLGYSGTYNEQFF. Using reference TRBV7-6 and TRBJ2-1 for the parts outside the CDR3, the full variable domain is GAGVSQSPRYKVTKRGQDVALRCDPISGHVSLYWYRQALGQGPEFLTYFNYEAQQDKSGLPNDRFSAERPEGSISTLTIQRTEQRDSAMYRCASSLGYSGTYNEQFFGPGTRLTVL.